This section outlines one T cell receptor (beta chain) sequence together with its context. Its target is unknown. This sample was taken from a study of CD4+ T cells in melanoma. Repertoires were generated with immunoSEQ multiplex PCR, while TCRdb's copy carries only in-frame clones and drops some. The sample lists 15,000 to 20,000 clones; about four fifths were seen once. Study-wide results and caveats: Neoantigen-specific CD4+ T cells in melanoma reportedly had diverse differentiation states. CD8+ T cell, macrophage and B cell function reportedly correlated with neoantigen-specific CD4+ T cells.

Germline loops: CDR1 MDHEN, CDR2 SYDVKM. Between the trimmed V and J ends, which lost 3 bases and 1 base, there was a span of 9 bases. The CDR3 runs 14 residues. The sequencing input was cells from a culture (not recorded whether cultured in vitro). This clonotype originated in a human donor with melanoma. The rearrangement uses TRBV28 and TRBJ1-1; no clear D gene. DNA for the CDR3: TGTGCCAGCAGTTTGGTGGGTCAGAACACTGAAGCTTTCTTT. Its translation: CASSLVGQNTEAFF.